This T cell receptor (beta chain) was documented in a study of cytomegalovirus exposure and HLA in healthy donors. PCR used 60 Vbeta primers and 13 Jbeta primers. Repertoires were generated with immunoSEQ multiplex PCR, while TCRdb's copy carries only in-frame clones and drops some. This listing includes approximately 51,000 clones. General observations from the study: Rare TCR sequences dominated, though some public TCRs recurred in many donors. CMV antigen specificity was confirmed in vitro for a few CMV-associated chains.

Germline V gene lookup returns CDR1 SGHKS and CDR2 YYEKEE (reference sequence). V lost 1 base and J 4 bases, leaving 9 bases between the germline ends. The CDR3 sequence is 15 residues long. Note on this clone: Its antigen remains unidentified.

The specimen sequenced was PBMCs. The sequence derives from a middle-aged man in good health and CMV-seropositive. V gene TRBV5-5 combines with J gene TRBJ1-6, with D unclear. CDR3 in amino acids: CASSLSSAYNSPLHF. As DNA, the CDR3 is TGTGCCAGCAGCTTGAGCTCAGCGTATAATTCACCCCTCCACTTT.